A single sample gave rise to the 10 T cell receptor beta chains below, sequenced in a study of cytomegalovirus exposure and HLA in healthy donors. Use of 60 Vbeta and 13 Jbeta primers characterized the PCR. Here immunoSEQ multiplex PCR was the method, and the copy in TCRdb shows in-frame clones only, minus some. The sample has about 140,000 clones; about two thirds are singletons. The specimen was PBMCs. Source of these receptors: a man aged 45-65 years in good health and CMV-seropositive.

This clone was found a few times. The CDR3 spells CASSLVGGVTGELFF. The CDR3 DNA follows: TGCGCCAGCAGCTTGGTCGGGGGAGTCACCGGGGAGCTGTTTTTT. The V call is TRBV5-1, the J call TRBJ2-2, with D perhaps matching TRBD2 (6 bases). V lost 0 bases and J lost 4, with 10 bases in between. The CDR3 sequence is 15 residues long. The germline V gene has CDR1 SGHRS and CDR2 YFSETQ. Based on the CDR3 plus reference TRBV5-1 and TRBJ2-2, the full variable domain is KAGVTQTPRYLIKTRGQQVTLSCSPISGHRSVSWYQQTPGQGLQFLFEYFSETQRNKGNFPGRFSGRQFSNSRSEMNVSTLELGDSALYLCASSLVGGVTGELFFGEGSRLTVL.

The rearrangement uses TRBV5-1 and TRBJ1-3, with D hard to call. Trimming shortened V by 0 bases and J by 0 bases, and 10 bases separated the two germline ends. The CDR3 has 16 amino acids. Germline-derived CDR1 and CDR2 are SGHRS and YFSETQ. CDR3 nucleotides: TGCGCCAGCAGCTTGGCTGGTGGGAGCTCTGGAAACACCATATATTTT. Its translation: CASSLAGGSSGNTIYF.

V usage is TRBV6-5 and J usage is TRBJ1-2; D call uncertain. Germline V CDR1 and CDR2: MNHEY, SVGAGI. The V end lost 5 bases, the J end lost 3 bases, and 10 bases lay between the germline ends. This CDR3 spans 13 amino acids. The DNA for the CDR3 is TGTGCCAGCAGTGAAGCTGAGGACTATGGCTACACCTTC. Its translation: CASSEAEDYGYTF.

This clone has more than one count but fewer than ten. V is TRBV2 and J is TRBJ2-3; a weak D match, TRBD2 (5 bases). The CDR3 loop spans 14 amino acids. The germline V gene encodes CDR1 SNHLY and CDR2 FYNNEI. The V and J ends lost 10 bases and 1 base respectively, with 15 bases between them. CDR3: CATGLTGGTDTQYF. CDR3 sequence (DNA): TGTGCCACCGGACTGACCGGGGGCACAGATACGCAGTATTTT. The variable domain in full, with the rest retrieved from reference TRBV2 and TRBJ2-3, is EPEVTQTPSHQVTQMGQEVILRCVPISNHLYFYWYRQILGQKVEFLVSFYNNEISEKSEIFDDQFSVERPDGSNFTLKIRSTKLEDSAMYFCATGLTGGTDTQYFGPGTRLTVL.

The chain has TRBV7-6 and TRBJ1-2; D might be TRBD1 (5 bases). The CDR3 consists of 15 residues. Trimming left V 2 bases short and J 1 base short, with 11 bases between. The V gene's germline CDR1 is SGHVS and CDR2 FNYEAQ. The CDR3 region has the DNA TGTGCCAGCAGCTTACAACAGGTCAATAACTATGGCTACACCTTC. Translation gives CASSLQQVNNYGYTF.

This clone appeared a few times. The chain joins TRBV10-2 to TRBJ2-3; the D is unclear. Trimming pared 5 bases from V and 0 bases from J, leaving 3 bases between. There are 12 residues in the CDR3. Per germline, CDR1 WSHSY and CDR2 SAAADI. The CDR3 reads CASSRSTDTQYF. As DNA, the CDR3 is TGCGCCAGCAGTCGTAGCACAGATACGCAGTATTTT.

The rearrangement joins TRBV5-6 to TRBJ1-1; D gene uncertain. The V gene lost 1 base and the J gene lost 1 base, with 11 bases spanning the gap. Germline V CDR1 and CDR2: SGHDT, YYEEEE. There are 15 residues in the CDR3. CDR3 sequence reads: CASSLQPPENTEAFF. CDR3 coding DNA: TGTGCCAGCAGCTTGCAACCCCCAGAGAACACTGAAGCTTTCTTT.

The chain recombines TRBV28 with TRBJ2-2; possible D gene TRBD1, 6 bases. The V end was cut by 4 bases, the J end by 0 bases, with 18 bases between. Germline V gives CDR1 MDHEN, CDR2 SYDVKM. CDR3 length equals 18 residues. CDR3 loop: CASSSPFRDTANTGELFF. Written as DNA, the CDR3 is TGTGCCAGCAGTTCGCCCTTCCGGGACACAGCGAACACCGGGGAGCTGTTTTTT.

The chain links TRBV5-1 to TRBJ1-1; D unclear. This CDR3 has 12 residues. V was pared by 4 bases and J by 7 bases, with 11 bases between. Germline V lookup: CDR1 SGHRS, CDR2 YFSETQ. CDR3 amino acids: CASSLNLVEAFF. The CDR3 coding sequence is TGCGCCAGCAGCCTAAACCTGGTTGAAGCTTTCTTT.

V is TRBV25-1 and J is TRBJ1-1; D is undetermined. This CDR3 has 14 amino acids. Trimming shortened V by 2 bases and J by 5 bases, and 12 bases separated the two germline ends. Germline-derived CDR1 and CDR2 are MGHDK and SYGVNS. CDR3 coding DNA: TGTGCCAGCAGTGAACCGGGTACGGTAACTGAAGCTTTCTTT. Protein product: CASSEPGTVTEAFF.